The 22 T cell receptor beta chains below come from one sample, sequenced in a study of T cell responses to AZD1222 COVID-19 vaccine. Profiling relied on immunoSEQ multiplex PCR, and the TCRdb table lists in-frame clones only, not all of them. The sample includes fewer than 150,000 clones, approximately 91% seen only once; the top ten take roughly 6.1%. Here the sequenced sample was peripheral blood, taken 28 days after the second AZD1222 dose. The receptors here all came from an adult who received the AZD1222 COVID-19 vaccine.

In its sample, this clone was seen once. V and J are TRBV7-2 and TRBJ1-2; 10 nucleotides match TRBD1. CDR3 size: 17 residues. Germline V gives CDR1 SGHTA, CDR2 FQGNSA. V was clipped by 0 bases and J by 6 bases; unmatched bases: 10. CDR3 loop: CASSLALGDRGGNGYTF. For the CDR3, the DNA is TGTGCCAGCAGCTTAGCGCTGGGGGACAGGGGAGGGAATGGCTACACCTTC.

This clone appeared once. The chain recombines TRBV20-1 with TRBJ2-1; 7 bases line up with TRBD2. Trimming at V came to 3 bases and at J to 0 bases, leaving 2 bases not matched to a gene. The CDR3 runs 14 residues. The germline gives CDR1 DFQATT, CDR2 SNEGSKA (reference sequence). CDR3 loop: CSASTGGSYNEQFF. The CDR3 nucleotides read TGCAGTGCTAGTACGGGGGGCTCCTACAATGAGCAGTTCTTC.

The rearrangement joins TRBV7-9 to TRBJ1-2; D perhaps matches TRBD1 (5 bases). The CDR3 length is 12 residues. Trimming cost V 2 bases and J 8 bases, with 9 bases left between them. Germline CDR1 SEHNR, CDR2 FQNEAQ (reference sequence). The CDR3 bases are TGTGCCAGCAGCTTATCGGGGGGAGGCTACACCTTC. It yields the protein CASSLSGGGYTF.

V is TRBV29-1 and J is TRBJ2-2, with 9 bases lining up with TRBD1. V shed 7 bases, J shed 7 bases, and the junction held 10 bases outside the gene matches. The germline V gene has CDR1 SQVTM and CDR2 ANQGSEA. This CDR3 spans 14 amino acids. The CDR3 DNA is TGCAGCGCGCTCGGACAGGGGAGCGACGGGGAGCTGTTTTTT. This sequence encodes CSALGQGSDGELFF.

This chain connects TRBV6-6 to TRBJ2-7, with D possibly called TRBD1 or TRBD2 (5 bases each). The CDR3 covers 12 residues. V gave up 9 bases and J gave up 3 bases, with 12 bases separating them. Germline CDR1 MNHNY, CDR2 SVGAGI (reference sequence). This CDR3 reads CASSGPGYEQYF. CDR3 sequence (DNA): TGTGCCAGTTCGGGACCTGGCTACGAGCAGTACTTC.

The genes are TRBV5-1 and TRBJ2-7; D is ambiguous. V was trimmed by 1 base and J by 5 bases, leaving 10 bases between them. CDR3 length: 13 residues. Germline values: CDR1 SGHRS, CDR2 YFSETQ. The CDR3 region is CASSLSQFDEQYF. CDR3 bases: TGCGCCAGCAGCTTGAGCCAATTTGACGAGCAGTACTTC.

The CDR3 nucleotides are TGTGCCAGCAGCGTAGTGGGCGCCGGCGGCACAGATACGCAGTATTTT. It encodes CASSVVGAGGTDTQYF. The chain carries TRBV9 and TRBJ2-3; D unclear. The CDR3 length is 16 residues. V was clipped by 0 bases and J by 1 base, with 12 bases between them. Germline V gene lookup returns CDR1 SGDLS and CDR2 YYNGEE.

For the CDR3, the DNA is TGTGCCAGCAGTTTAGGGACGGACCCGTATAATGAAAAACTGTTTTTT. Protein product: CASSLGTDPYNEKLFF. V gene TRBV27 combines with J gene TRBJ1-4; D is possibly TRBD1 (5 bases). CDR3 size: 16 residues. Trimming removed 2 bases from V and 4 bases from J, with 14 bases in between. Germline V lookup: CDR1 MNHEY, CDR2 SMNVEV (reference sequence).

The V and J genes are TRBV3-1 (or the pseudogene TRBV3-2) and TRBJ2-5; the D gene could be TRBD1 or TRBD2 (5 bases each). Germline lookup yields CDR1 LGHDT and CDR2 YNNKEL (reference sequence). V was trimmed by 4 bases and J by 6 bases, leaving 12 bases between them. CDR3 length equals 13 residues. The CDR3 coding sequence is TGTGCCAGCAGCCCCTCGGGGCCACAGACCCAGTACTTC. Translated, it gives CASSPSGPQTQYF.

The chain recombines TRBV19 with TRBJ1-3; 7 nucleotides align to TRBD1. Germline-derived CDR1 and CDR2 are LNHDA and SQIVND (reference sequence). The CDR3 sequence is 16 residues long. Trimming cost V 4 bases and J 1 base; bases outside gene matches: 7. This CDR3 is CASSTTGTVSGNTIYF. The CDR3 DNA reads TGTGCCAGTAGTACTACCGGGACAGTATCTGGAAACACCATATATTTT.

This chain joins TRBV12-3 or TRBV12-4 and TRBJ1-4, with a possible D match to TRBD1 (5 bases). CDR3 length equals 13 residues. Trimming cost V 7 bases and J 7 bases, with 13 bases left between them. The CDR3 is CASTLGTFEKLFF. The CDR3 nucleotides read TGTGCCAGCACCCTCGGGACTTTTGAAAAACTGTTTTTT.

This chain joins TRBV2 and TRBJ1-4; no definite D call. Germline V gene sequence: CDR1 SNHLY, CDR2 FYNNEI. The CDR3 is 11 amino acids. The V end lost 4 bases, the J end lost 8 bases, and 5 bases lay between the germline ends. CDR3 in amino acids: CASSGREKLFF. The CDR3 bases are TGTGCCAGCAGTGGGAGAGAAAAACTGTTTTTT.

In nucleotides, the CDR3 is TGTGCCAGCAGCCTAGGGAGACTAGCAGAAATCTCCTACGAGCAGTACTTC. Protein: CASSLGRLAEISYEQYF. V and J are TRBV3-1 (or the pseudogene TRBV3-2) and TRBJ2-7, with 7 positions matching TRBD2. The germline CDR1 and CDR2 sequences are LGHDT and YNNKEL (reference sequence). This CDR3 is 17 amino acids long. Trimming took 4 bases from V and 0 from J; bases not matched to a gene: 12.

The rearrangement uses TRBV7-2 and TRBJ1-5; possible D gene TRBD1, 5 bases. Trimming pared 3 bases from V and 3 bases from J, leaving 12 bases between. This CDR3 comprises 15 residues. Germline assignment: CDR1 SGHTA and CDR2 FQGNSA. The CDR3 region has the DNA TGTGCCAGCAGCTTTTCGGGGGTTACCAATCAGCCCCAGCATTTT. Translating it yields CASSFSGVTNQPQHF.

V is TRBV15 and J is TRBJ1-5; D not certain. The CDR3 length is 15 residues. Germline V CDR1 and CDR2: LNHNV, YYDKDF (reference sequence). Trimming took 4 bases from V and 4 from J, leaving 14 bases between them. In DNA, the CDR3 is TGTGCCACCAGCATCCATAGAAGAGAAAATCAGCCCCAGCATTTT. It yields the protein CATSIHRRENQPQHF.

The chain couples TRBV19 to TRBJ1-4; no definite D call. The V end lost 3 bases, the J end lost 11 bases, and 10 bases lay between the germline ends. The CDR3 extends over 12 amino acids. Germline V gives CDR1 LNHDA, CDR2 SQIVND (reference sequence). For the CDR3, the DNA is TGTGCCAGTAGTATCACGGGATGGAAACTGTTTTTT. Amino acids: CASSITGWKLFF.

DNA of the CDR3: TGTGCCATCAGTGAACTGGGAAGCAACACTGAAGCTTTCTTT. It specifies CAISELGSNTEAFF. The rearrangement uses TRBV10-3 and TRBJ1-1; D gene unclear. The germline V gene encodes CDR1 ENHRY and CDR2 SYGVKD. The CDR3 is made up of 14 amino acids. The germline V and J ends were trimmed by 3 bases and 2 bases, with 10 bases remaining between them.

This sequence joins TRBV5-4 and TRBJ2-1; TRBD2 matches at 15 bases. The V gene end was trimmed by 4 bases and the J gene end by 7 bases; junction bases not matched to a gene: 6. CDR3 size: 16 residues. Germline V gene sequence: CDR1 SGHNT, CDR2 YYREEE (reference sequence). CDR3 coding DNA: TGTGCCAGCAGCCCCGGACTAGCGGGGGGGTCTAATGAGCAGTTCTTC. Its translation: CASSPGLAGGSNEQFF.

In this sample, this clone turned up once. V gene TRBV3-1 (or the pseudogene TRBV3-2) combines with J gene TRBJ1-2, with a tentative D call TRBD1 (5 bases). V lost 4 bases and J lost 8, with 17 bases in between. Germline V gene lookup returns CDR1 LGHDT and CDR2 YNNKEL (reference sequence). The CDR3 sequence is 14 residues long. The CDR3 sequence: CASSPGPVSGGYTF. DNA for the CDR3: TGTGCCAGCAGCCCGGGGCCCGTTTCAGGAGGCTACACCTTC.

The chain employs TRBV10-3 and TRBJ1-5; TRBD1 agrees at 10 bases. Losses at the gene ends were 6 bases for V and 5 bases for J; bases not matched to a gene: 1. The CDR3 has 13 amino acids. Germline CDR1 is ENHRY and CDR2 is SYGVKD. The DNA of the CDR3 is TGTGCCATCAGCGGGACAGGGGATCAGCCCCAGCATTTT. It is translated as CAISGTGDQPQHF.

This clone was counted once. A read error may account for a junction end that differs from germline. The rearrangement joins TRBV29-1 to TRBJ2-7; TRBD1 agrees at 9 bases. Germline CDR1 SQVTM, CDR2 ANQGSEA. The CDR3 length is 13 residues. The CDR3, as DNA: TGCAGCGCTGGACAGGGGACACAATACGGGCAGTACTTC. This encodes CSAGQGTQYGQYF.

This chain links TRBV6-1 with TRBJ1-6, with 8 bases lining up with TRBD1. V gave up 0 bases and J gave up 11 bases; unmatched junction bases: 6. Germline lookup yields CDR1 MNHNS and CDR2 SASEGT. There are 15 residues in the CDR3. The CDR3 sequence: CASSEAGQVWTPLHF. The CDR3, as DNA: TGTGCCAGCAGTGAAGCGGGACAGGTATGGACACCCCTCCACTTT.